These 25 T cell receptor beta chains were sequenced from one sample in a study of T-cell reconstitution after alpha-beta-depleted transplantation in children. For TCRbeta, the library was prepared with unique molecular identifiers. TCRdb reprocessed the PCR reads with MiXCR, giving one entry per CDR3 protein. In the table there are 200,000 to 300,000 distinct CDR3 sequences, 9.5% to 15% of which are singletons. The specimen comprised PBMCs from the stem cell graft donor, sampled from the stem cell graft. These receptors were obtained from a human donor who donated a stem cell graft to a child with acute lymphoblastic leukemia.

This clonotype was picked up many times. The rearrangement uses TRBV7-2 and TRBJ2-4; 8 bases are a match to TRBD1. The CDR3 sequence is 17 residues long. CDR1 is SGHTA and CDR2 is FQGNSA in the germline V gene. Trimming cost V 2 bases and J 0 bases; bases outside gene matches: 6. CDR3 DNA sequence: TGTGCCAGCAGCTTATGGGCAGGGGGCGTAGCCAAAAACATTCAGTACTTC. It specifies CASSLWAGGVAKNIQYF.

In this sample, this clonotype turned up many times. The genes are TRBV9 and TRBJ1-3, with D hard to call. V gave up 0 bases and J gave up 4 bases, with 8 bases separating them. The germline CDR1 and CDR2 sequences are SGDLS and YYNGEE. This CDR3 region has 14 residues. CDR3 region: CASSVEGPGNTIYF. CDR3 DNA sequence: TGTGCCAGCAGCGTAGAGGGTCCCGGAAACACCATATATTTT.

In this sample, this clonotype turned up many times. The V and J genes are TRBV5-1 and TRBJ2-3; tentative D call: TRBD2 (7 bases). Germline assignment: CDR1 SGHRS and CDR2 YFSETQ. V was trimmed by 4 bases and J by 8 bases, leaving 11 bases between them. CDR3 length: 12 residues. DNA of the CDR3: TGCGCCAGCAGCGTGGGAGGGGGTACGCAGTATTTT. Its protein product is CASSVGGGTQYF.

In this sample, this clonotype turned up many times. The CDR3 spells CASSAGTSGRASIYNEQFF. The CDR3 region has the DNA TGTGCCAGCAGCGCAGGGACTAGCGGGAGGGCCTCCATTTACAATGAGCAGTTCTTC. The chain couples TRBV13 to TRBJ2-1, with TRBD2 identical over 16 bases. CDR3 length: 19 residues. Per germline, CDR1 PRHDT and CDR2 FYEKMQ (reference sequence). V shed 5 bases and J 4 bases; nucleotides not matched to a gene: 11.

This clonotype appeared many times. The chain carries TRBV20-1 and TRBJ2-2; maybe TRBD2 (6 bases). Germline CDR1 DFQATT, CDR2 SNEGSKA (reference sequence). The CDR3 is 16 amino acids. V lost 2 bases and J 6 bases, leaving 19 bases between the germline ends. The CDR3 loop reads CSARIAGARRAGELFF. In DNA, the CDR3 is TGCAGTGCTAGAATTGCAGGAGCACGGAGGGCCGGGGAGCTGTTTTTT.

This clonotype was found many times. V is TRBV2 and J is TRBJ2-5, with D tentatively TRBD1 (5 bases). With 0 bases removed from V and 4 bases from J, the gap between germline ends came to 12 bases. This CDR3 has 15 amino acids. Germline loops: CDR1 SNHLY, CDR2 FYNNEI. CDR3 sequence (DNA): TGTGCCAGCAGTGAAGCGCAGGGAAGGGCAGAGACCCAGTACTTC. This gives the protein CASSEAQGRAETQYF.

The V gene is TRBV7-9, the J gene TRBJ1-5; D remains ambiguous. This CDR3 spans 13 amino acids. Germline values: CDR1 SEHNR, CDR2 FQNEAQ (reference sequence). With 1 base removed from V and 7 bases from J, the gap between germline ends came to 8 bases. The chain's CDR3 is CASSLGDGQPQHF. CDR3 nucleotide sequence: TGTGCCAGCAGCTTAGGGGATGGGCAGCCCCAGCATTTT.

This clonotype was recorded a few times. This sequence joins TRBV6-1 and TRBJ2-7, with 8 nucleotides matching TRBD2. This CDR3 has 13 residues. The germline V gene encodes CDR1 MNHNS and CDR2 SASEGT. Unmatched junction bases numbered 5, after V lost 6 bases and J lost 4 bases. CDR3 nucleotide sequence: TGTGCCAGCAGCGCGGGACTAGTGTACGAGCAGTACTTC. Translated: CASSAGLVYEQYF.

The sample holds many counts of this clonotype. The CDR3 here is CATQGYDEQYF. In DNA, the CDR3 is TGTGCTACACAGGGATACGACGAGCAGTACTTC. The genes are TRBV28 and TRBJ2-7; D might be TRBD1 (6 bases). CDR1 MDHEN and CDR2 SYDVKM come from the germline V gene. The CDR3 covers 11 residues.

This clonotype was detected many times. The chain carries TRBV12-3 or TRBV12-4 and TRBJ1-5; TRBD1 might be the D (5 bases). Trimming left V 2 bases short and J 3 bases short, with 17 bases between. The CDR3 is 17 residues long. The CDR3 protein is CASSLRAGTGPNQPQHF. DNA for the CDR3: TGTGCCAGCAGTTTACGAGCAGGGACTGGCCCCAATCAGCCCCAGCATTTT.

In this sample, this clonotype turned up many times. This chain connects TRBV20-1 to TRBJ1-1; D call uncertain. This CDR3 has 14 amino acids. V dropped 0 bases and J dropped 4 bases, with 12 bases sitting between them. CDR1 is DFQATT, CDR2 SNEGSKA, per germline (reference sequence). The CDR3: CSARDRGRSTEAFF. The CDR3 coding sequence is TGCAGTGCTAGAGATCGAGGTAGATCCACTGAAGCTTTCTTT.

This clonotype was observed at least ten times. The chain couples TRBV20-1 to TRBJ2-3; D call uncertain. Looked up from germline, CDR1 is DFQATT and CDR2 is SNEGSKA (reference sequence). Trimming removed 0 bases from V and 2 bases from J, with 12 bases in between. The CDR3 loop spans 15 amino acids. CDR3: CSARDLKVPTDTQYF. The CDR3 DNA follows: TGCAGTGCTAGAGATCTCAAGGTTCCCACAGATACGCAGTATTTT.

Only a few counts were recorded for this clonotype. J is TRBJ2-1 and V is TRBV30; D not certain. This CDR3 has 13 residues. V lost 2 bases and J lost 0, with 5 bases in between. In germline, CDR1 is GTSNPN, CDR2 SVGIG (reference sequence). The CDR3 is CAWSKGSYNEQFF. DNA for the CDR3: TGTGCCTGGAGTAAAGGCTCCTACAATGAGCAGTTCTTC.

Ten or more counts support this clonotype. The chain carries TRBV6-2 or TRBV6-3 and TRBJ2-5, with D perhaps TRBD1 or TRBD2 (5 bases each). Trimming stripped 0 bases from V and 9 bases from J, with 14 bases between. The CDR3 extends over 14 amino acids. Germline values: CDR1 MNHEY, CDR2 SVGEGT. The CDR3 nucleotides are TGTGCCAGCAGTTACTCGTCCGGGCTGGGGGCCCAGTACTTC. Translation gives CASSYSSGLGAQYF.

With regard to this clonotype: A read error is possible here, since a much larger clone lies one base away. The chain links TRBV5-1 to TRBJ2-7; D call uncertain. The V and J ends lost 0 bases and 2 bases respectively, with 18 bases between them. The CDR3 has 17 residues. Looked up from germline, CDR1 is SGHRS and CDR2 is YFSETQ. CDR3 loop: CASSLGHGWKGTYEQYF. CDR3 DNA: TGCGCCAGCAGCTTGGGGCATGGGTGGAAGGGTACCTACGAGCAGTACTTC.

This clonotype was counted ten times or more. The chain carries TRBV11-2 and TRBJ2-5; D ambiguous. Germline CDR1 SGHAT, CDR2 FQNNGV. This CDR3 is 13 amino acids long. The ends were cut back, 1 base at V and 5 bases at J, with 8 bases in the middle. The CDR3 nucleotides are TGTGCCAGCAGCTTAGGGTTCTCGGAGACCCAGTACTTC. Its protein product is CASSLGFSETQYF.

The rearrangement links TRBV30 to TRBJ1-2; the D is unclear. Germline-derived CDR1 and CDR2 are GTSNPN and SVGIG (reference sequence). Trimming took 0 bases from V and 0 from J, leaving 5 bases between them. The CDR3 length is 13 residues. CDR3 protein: CAWSVEANYGYTF. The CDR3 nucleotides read TGTGCCTGGAGTGTCGAAGCTAACTATGGCTACACCTTC. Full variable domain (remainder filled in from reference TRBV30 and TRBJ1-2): SQTIHQWPATLVQPVGSPLSLECTVEGTSNPNLYWYRQAAGRGLQLLFYSVGIGQISSEVPQNLSASRPQDRQFILSSKKLLLSDSGFYLCAWSVEANYGYTFGSGTRLTVV.

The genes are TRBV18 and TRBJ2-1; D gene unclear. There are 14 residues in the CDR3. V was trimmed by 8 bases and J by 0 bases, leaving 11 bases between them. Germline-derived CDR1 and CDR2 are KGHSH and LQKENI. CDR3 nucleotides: TGTGCCAGCCCTTCGACATTCTCCTACAATGAGCAGTTCTTC. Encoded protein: CASPSTFSYNEQFF.

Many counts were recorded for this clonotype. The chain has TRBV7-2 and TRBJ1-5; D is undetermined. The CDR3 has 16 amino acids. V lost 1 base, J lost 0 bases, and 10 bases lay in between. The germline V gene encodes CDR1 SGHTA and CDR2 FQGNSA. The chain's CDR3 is CASSLGRSNSNQPQHF. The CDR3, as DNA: TGTGCCAGCAGCTTAGGTCGGAGTAATAGCAATCAGCCCCAGCATTTT.

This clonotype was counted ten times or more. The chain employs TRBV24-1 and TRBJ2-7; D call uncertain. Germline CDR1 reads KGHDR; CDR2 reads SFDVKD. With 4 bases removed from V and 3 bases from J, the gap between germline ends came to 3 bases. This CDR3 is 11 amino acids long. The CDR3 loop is CATSDIYEQYF. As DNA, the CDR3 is TGTGCCACCAGTGACATCTACGAGCAGTACTTC.

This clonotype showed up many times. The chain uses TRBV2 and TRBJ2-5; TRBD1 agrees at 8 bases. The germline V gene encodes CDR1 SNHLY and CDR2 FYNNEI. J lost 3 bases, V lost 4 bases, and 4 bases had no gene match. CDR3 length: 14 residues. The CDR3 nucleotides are TGTGCCAGCAGTGGTTTACAGGGGGAAGAGACCCAGTACTTC. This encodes CASSGLQGEETQYF.

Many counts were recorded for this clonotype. The CDR3 here is CASSSSQGGVLAKNIQYF. CDR3 nucleotides: TGTGCCAGCAGCTCCTCCCAGGGGGGCGTCCTAGCCAAAAACATTCAGTACTTC. V is TRBV11-1 and J is TRBJ2-4, with D perhaps TRBD1 (7 bases). The ends were cut back, 4 bases at V and 0 bases at J, with 19 bases in the middle. This CDR3 region has 18 residues. Germline-derived CDR1 and CDR2 are SGHAT and FQDESV (reference sequence).

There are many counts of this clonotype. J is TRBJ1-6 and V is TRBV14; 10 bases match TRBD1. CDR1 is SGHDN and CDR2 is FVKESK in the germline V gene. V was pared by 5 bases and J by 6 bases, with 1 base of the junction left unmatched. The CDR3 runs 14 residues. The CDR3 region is CASSRTGGNSPLHF. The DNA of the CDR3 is TGTGCCAGCAGCAGGACAGGGGGTAATTCACCCCTCCACTTT.

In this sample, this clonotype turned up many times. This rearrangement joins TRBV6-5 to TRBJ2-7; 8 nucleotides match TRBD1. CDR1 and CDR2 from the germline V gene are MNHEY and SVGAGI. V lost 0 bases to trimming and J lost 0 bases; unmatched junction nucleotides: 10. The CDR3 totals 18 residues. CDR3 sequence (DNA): TGTGCCAGCAGTTACTCGATTTCTTGGGACAGGTTCTCCTACGAGCAGTACTTC. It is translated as CASSYSISWDRFSYEQYF.

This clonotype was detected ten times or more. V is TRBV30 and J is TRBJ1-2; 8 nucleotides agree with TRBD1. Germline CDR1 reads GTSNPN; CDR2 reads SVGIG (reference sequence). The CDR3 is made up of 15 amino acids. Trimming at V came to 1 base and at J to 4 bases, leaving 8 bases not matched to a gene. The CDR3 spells CAWSAPQGQVYGYTF. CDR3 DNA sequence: TGTGCCTGGAGTGCTCCTCAGGGACAGGTCTATGGCTACACCTTC.